This passage covers 4 T cell receptor beta chains from one sample sequenced in a study of metastatic and nonmetastatic thyroid tumors. Every patient was untreated before thyroid surgery. With MiXCR, TCRdb called clones anew from the PCR reads. The data hold fewer than 40,000 clones, with roughly 20% observed a single time. Sequencing was done on a sample of tumor tissue. Source of these receptors: a male donor with papillary thyroid cancer or a benign thyroid nodule (not recorded which). Some clones in this sample may be carry-over from other donors' samples.

The rearrangement joins TRBV11-2 to TRBJ2-7; 8 bases agree with TRBD2. This CDR3 contains 16 residues. Per the germline V gene, CDR1 is SGHAT and CDR2 is FQNNGV. V gave up 4 bases and J gave up 4 bases; unmatched junction bases: 12. CDR3 protein: CASSSRGGHFRYEQYF. Written as DNA, the CDR3 is TGTGCCAGCAGCTCTCGGGGGGGACATTTCCGTTACGAGCAGTACTTC.

The chain carries TRBV6-1 and TRBJ1-3, with D uncertain. Germline lookup yields CDR1 MNHNS and CDR2 SASEGT. This CDR3 has 17 amino acids. Trimming removed 2 bases from V and 7 bases from J, with 21 bases in between. CDR3 residues: CASSESWSLTPENTIYF. Here the CDR3 DNA reads TGTGCCAGCAGTGAAAGCTGGTCCCTGACGCCCGAGAACACCATATATTTT.

Many counts were recorded for this clone. Other DNA sequences in this specimen translate into the identical CDR3. V gene TRBV18 combines with J gene TRBJ2-5; D ambiguous. The V gene lost 5 bases and the J gene lost 4 bases, with 17 bases spanning the gap. The CDR3 runs 15 residues. CDR1 is KGHSH and CDR2 is LQKENI in the germline V gene. CDR3 amino acids: CASSNYGSSGETQYF. Here the CDR3 DNA reads TGTGCCAGCTCAAATTATGGCAGTTCGGGAGAGACCCAGTACTTC. Based on the CDR3 plus reference TRBV18 and TRBJ2-5, the full variable domain is NAGVMQNPRHLVRRRGQEARLRCSPMKGHSHVYWYRQLPEEGLKFMVYLQKENIIDESGMPKERFSAEFPKEGPSILRIQQVVRGDSAAYFCASSNYGSSGETQYFGPGTRLLVL.

This clone was observed at least ten times. J is TRBJ1-1 and V is TRBV18; TRBD1 matches at 7 bases. The J segment lost 6 bases and the V segment lost 6 bases, leaving 13 bases of the junction unmatched. Germline V CDR1 and CDR2: KGHSH, LQKENI. The CDR3 covers 15 residues. CDR3 residues: CASSLQGVSLPEAFF. The CDR3 DNA sequence: TGTGCCAGCTCCCTTCAGGGGGTCTCTCTCCCTGAAGCTTTCTTT.